This entry features one T cell receptor (beta chain) sequence. Its antigen is not known. This entry is derived from a study of blood T cells in healthy people across ages. Study conclusions and caveats: In long-lived donors, naive CD4+ cell counts and diversity exceeded those of aged donors.

Together with a sample-barcoded 5' primer, a J-beta primer mix was included in a second PCR lasting about 7 to 12 cycles. Every cDNA molecule bore a tag from a template-switch adaptor containing 12 random nucleotides. Each CDR3 protein is one row after TCRdb ran MiXCR on the 5' RACE reads. The data contain about 570,000 distinct CDR3 sequences, 27% of them singletons. Healthy individuals of Caucasian origin from Russia, aged about 6 to 90, served as donors. The V end was cut by 2 bases, the J end by 6 bases, with 13 bases between. CDR1 and CDR2 from the germline V gene are MNHEY and SVGAGI. The CDR3 spans 14 residues.

The specimen sequenced was blood. The chain joins TRBV6-5 to TRBJ1-2; a possible D gene is TRBD1 (6 bases). The clonotype was recovered from a woman aged 70 to 79 in good health. CDR3 in amino acids: CASSYHWDMDGYTF. In DNA form, the CDR3 reads TGTGCCAGCAGTTACCACTGGGACATGGATGGCTACACCTTC.